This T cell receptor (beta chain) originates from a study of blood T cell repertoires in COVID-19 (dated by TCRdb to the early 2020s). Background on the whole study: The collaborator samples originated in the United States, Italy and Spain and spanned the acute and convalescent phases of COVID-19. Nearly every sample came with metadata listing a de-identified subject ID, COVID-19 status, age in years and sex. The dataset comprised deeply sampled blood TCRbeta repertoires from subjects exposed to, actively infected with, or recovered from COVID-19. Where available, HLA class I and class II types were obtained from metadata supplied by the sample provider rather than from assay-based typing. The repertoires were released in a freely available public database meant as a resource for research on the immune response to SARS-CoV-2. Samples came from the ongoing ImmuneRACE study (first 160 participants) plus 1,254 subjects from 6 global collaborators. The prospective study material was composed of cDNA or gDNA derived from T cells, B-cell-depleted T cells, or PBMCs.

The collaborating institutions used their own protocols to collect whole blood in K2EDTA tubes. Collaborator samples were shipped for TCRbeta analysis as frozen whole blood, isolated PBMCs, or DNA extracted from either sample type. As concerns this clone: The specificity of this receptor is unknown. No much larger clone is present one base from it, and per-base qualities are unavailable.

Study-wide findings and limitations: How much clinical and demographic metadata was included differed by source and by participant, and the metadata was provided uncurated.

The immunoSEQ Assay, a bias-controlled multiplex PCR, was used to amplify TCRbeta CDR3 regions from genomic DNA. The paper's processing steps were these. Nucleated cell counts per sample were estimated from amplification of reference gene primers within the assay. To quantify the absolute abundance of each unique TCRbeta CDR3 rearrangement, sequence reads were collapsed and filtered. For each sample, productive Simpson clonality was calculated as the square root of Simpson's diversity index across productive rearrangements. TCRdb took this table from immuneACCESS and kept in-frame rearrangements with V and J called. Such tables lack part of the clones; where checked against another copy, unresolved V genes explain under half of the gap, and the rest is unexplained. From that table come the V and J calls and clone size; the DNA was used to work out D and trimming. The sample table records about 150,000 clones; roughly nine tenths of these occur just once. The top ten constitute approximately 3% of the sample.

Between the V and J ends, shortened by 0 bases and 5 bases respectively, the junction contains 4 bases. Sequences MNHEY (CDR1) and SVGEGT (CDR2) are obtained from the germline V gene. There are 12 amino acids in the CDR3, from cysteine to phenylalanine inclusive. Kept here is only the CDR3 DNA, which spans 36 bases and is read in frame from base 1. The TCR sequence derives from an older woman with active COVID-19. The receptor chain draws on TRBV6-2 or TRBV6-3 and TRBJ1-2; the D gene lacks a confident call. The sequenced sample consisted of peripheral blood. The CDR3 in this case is CASSYSSYGYTF. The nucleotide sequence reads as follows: TGTGCCAGCAGTTACTCGTCTTATGGCTACACCTTC.